Listed here are 21 T cell receptor beta chains from one sample, sequenced in a study of blood T cell repertoires in COVID-19. Measured with immunoSEQ multiplex PCR; TCRdb has only the in-frame clones, and not every one. The data hold 85,000 to 100,000 clones, with roughly 83% observed a single time. The sequenced sample was peripheral blood. All receptors come from a human donor in a cohort sampled during active COVID-19.

The chain uses TRBV7-8 and TRBJ2-2; 12 bases align to TRBD2. J lost 6 bases, V lost 0 bases, and 5 bases had no gene match. Germline CDR1 reads SGHVS; CDR2 reads FQNEAQ. The CDR3 extends over 17 amino acids. CDR3 protein: CASSLAGTSGYSGELFF. In DNA, the CDR3 is TGTGCCAGCAGCTTAGCAGGGACTAGCGGGTATTCCGGGGAGCTGTTTTTT.

The gene calls are TRBV6-4 and TRBJ2-7; no reliable D call. The germline CDR1 and CDR2 sequences are MRHNA and SNTAGT. This CDR3 has 12 residues. The V gene lost 2 bases and the J gene lost 7 bases, with 9 bases spanning the gap. The CDR3 DNA follows: TGTGCCAGCAGTGACGAGGAAGGTGAGCAGTACTTC. As protein: CASSDEEGEQYF.

This chain joins TRBV18 and TRBJ2-1, with TRBD2 matching 12 bases. Germline CDR1 KGHSH, CDR2 LQKENI. V shed 3 bases and J 0 bases; nucleotides not matched to a gene: 3. The CDR3 covers 17 residues. CDR3 sequence: CASSPGLAGTSYNEQFF. CDR3 nucleotides: TGTGCCAGCTCACCGGGACTAGCGGGCACCTCCTACAATGAGCAGTTCTTC.

The V call is TRBV18, the J call TRBJ1-1; 12 bases agree with TRBD1. Looked up from germline, CDR1 is KGHSH and CDR2 is LQKENI. This CDR3 has 16 amino acids. Trimming at V came to 3 bases and at J to 3 bases, leaving 5 bases not matched to a gene. The CDR3 coding sequence is TGTGCCAGCTCACCCGGGACAGGGGGCGGGTACACTGAAGCTTTCTTT. Protein: CASSPGTGGGYTEAFF.

CDR3 residues: CASSAGGGLYEQYF. The CDR3 DNA reads TGCGCCAGCAGTGCGGGGGGAGGCCTCTACGAGCAGTACTTC. The chain is built from TRBV10-1 and TRBJ2-7; 7 nucleotides align to TRBD2. Germline assignment: CDR1 WNHNN and CDR2 SYGVQD (reference sequence). V lost 4 bases and J lost 3; bases outside the gene matches: 6. This CDR3 contains 14 residues.

The chain couples TRBV3-1 (or the pseudogene TRBV3-2) to TRBJ1-2; the D gene is possibly TRBD1 (5 bases). CDR1 LGHDT and CDR2 YNNKEL come from the germline V gene (reference sequence). The CDR3 runs to 15 residues. V gave up 0 bases and J gave up 4 bases, with 12 bases separating them. CDR3 coding DNA: TGTGCCAGCAGCCAAGATGTAAGTGGGGCCTATGGCTACACCTTC. Translated: CASSQDVSGAYGYTF.

V is TRBV27 and J is TRBJ2-7; 7 bases are a match to TRBD1. Germline CDR1 is MNHEY and CDR2 is SMNVEV (reference sequence). With V trimmed by 5 bases and J by 5 bases, 3 bases remained unmatched. CDR3 length equals 12 residues. The CDR3 protein is CASSHGQDEQYF. DNA for the CDR3: TGTGCCAGCAGTCACGGACAGGACGAGCAGTACTTC.

The V and J genes are TRBV28 and TRBJ1-1; D might be TRBD1 (5 bases). The CDR3 totals 15 residues. Trimming took off 5 bases at V and 4 bases at J, with 17 bases between the two ends. Germline assignment: CDR1 MDHEN and CDR2 SYDVKM. CDR3 DNA sequence: TGTGCCAGCAGTCCACCGCTGGGGCAAATCACTGAAGCTTTCTTT. Protein sequence: CASSPPLGQITEAFF.

The chain recombines TRBV5-6 with TRBJ1-5; TRBD1 matches 7 bases. Per the germline V gene, CDR1 is SGHDT and CDR2 is YYEEEE. The CDR3 has 13 amino acids. V shed 5 bases, J shed 5 bases, and the junction held 4 bases outside the gene matches. CDR3 in amino acids: CASSRTGDQPQHF. The CDR3 coding sequence is TGTGCCAGCAGTCGAACAGGGGATCAGCCCCAGCATTTT.

The genes are TRBV5-1 and TRBJ2-5, with 9 bases identical to TRBD1. The CDR3 totals 16 residues. V lost 0 bases to trimming and J lost 3 bases; unmatched junction nucleotides: 6. The V gene's germline CDR1 is SGHRS and CDR2 YFSETQ. CDR3 amino acids: CASSLGPRTGEETQYF. CDR3 in DNA: TGCGCCAGCAGCTTGGGGCCCCGGACAGGGGAAGAGACCCAGTACTTC.

The chain is built from TRBV6-5 and TRBJ1-4, with D possibly TRBD1 on 5 matching bases. The germline gives CDR1 MNHEY, CDR2 SVGAGI. Between the trimmed V and J ends, which lost 6 bases and 7 bases, there was a span of 15 bases. This CDR3 is built from 14 residues. The CDR3 bases are TGTGCCAGCAGCCCCCGGGGGGACGCTGAAAAACTGTTTTTT. It is translated as CASSPRGDAEKLFF.

V is TRBV10-3 and J is TRBJ1-2; D is undetermined. With 3 bases removed from V and 2 bases from J, the gap between germline ends came to 13 bases. This CDR3 is built from 15 residues. Per the germline V gene, CDR1 is ENHRY and CDR2 is SYGVKD. CDR3 loop: CAISERVGSNYGYTF. For the CDR3, the DNA is TGTGCCATCAGTGAAAGGGTAGGGAGCAACTATGGCTACACCTTC.

The gene calls are TRBV7-9 and TRBJ1-1; 9 bases agree with TRBD1. Germline V gives CDR1 SEHNR, CDR2 FQNEAQ (reference sequence). The CDR3 covers 17 residues. Germline trimming cut 4 bases from V and 0 bases from J; bases unmatched to any gene: 9. This chain's CDR3 is CASSSPDRGEVNTEAFF. The CDR3 coding sequence is TGTGCCAGCAGCTCGCCGGACAGGGGTGAGGTGAACACTGAAGCTTTCTTT.

About this clone itself: Compared with germline, one end of the junction differs, possibly owing to a read error. The genes are TRBV7-7 and TRBJ2-5, with TRBD1 identical over 9 bases. The CDR3 has 13 residues. The germline V gene has CDR1 SSHAT and CDR2 FNYEAQ (reference sequence). The DNA of the CDR3 is TGTGCTAGCAGCTTACAGGGGGCTGAGACCCAGTACTTC. It is translated as CASSLQGAETQYF.

The rearrangement links TRBV10-3 to TRBJ1-1; D is unresolved. This CDR3 has 14 residues. Germline V gene data show CDR1 as ENHRY and CDR2 as SYGVKD. Trimming took 7 bases from V and 1 from J, leaving 13 bases between them. The CDR3 sequence is CAIKVSLANTEAFF. In DNA, the CDR3 is TGTGCCATCAAGGTGTCCCTAGCGAACACTGAAGCTTTCTTT.

This sequence joins TRBV21-1 and TRBJ1-5; TRBD1 was called by the table and not checked on the DNA. TRBV21-1 is designated a pseudogene. The CDR3 runs to 17 residues. Here the CDR3 DNA reads TGTGCCAGCAGCAAAGACTCTTCGACAGGGGAGACACAGCCCCAGCATTTT. The encoded protein is CASSKDSSTGETQPQHF.

V is TRBV27 and J is TRBJ2-7, with D perhaps TRBD1 (6 bases). Trimming left V 6 bases short and J 5 bases short, with 23 bases between. The CDR3 totals 16 residues. The germline V gene encodes CDR1 MNHEY and CDR2 SMNVEV (reference sequence). CDR3 DNA sequence: TGTGCCAGCAGGGTCGCACCCCAGGCAGGGGTCCACGAGCAGTACTTC. Translating gives CASRVAPQAGVHEQYF.

This clone was detected only a few times. The chain uses TRBV15 and TRBJ2-7; 8 bases agree with TRBD1. The CDR3 runs 17 residues. From germline, CDR1 is LNHNV and CDR2 YYDKDF (reference sequence). V gave up 1 base and J gave up 2 bases; unmatched junction bases: 10. The CDR3 coding sequence is TGTGCCACCAGCAGAGGTGGGGGGACAGGTGTCCCCTACGAGCAGTACTTC. It yields the protein CATSRGGGTGVPYEQYF.

Remarks on this clone: Distinct nucleotide sequences in the sample also encode this CDR3. The V and J genes are TRBV4-3 and TRBJ1-2; D remains ambiguous. The V end lost 1 base, the J end lost 8 bases, and 14 bases lay between the germline ends. The CDR3 spans 14 residues. CDR1 and CDR2 (germline): LGHNA, YSLEER. DNA for the CDR3: TGCGCCAGCAGCCAAGTTCTAGGCGGGAGAGGCTACACCTTC. Protein: CASSQVLGGRGYTF.

The chain has TRBV7-9 and TRBJ2-1; D might be TRBD2 (5 bases). CDR1 is SEHNR, CDR2 FQNEAQ, per germline (reference sequence). The CDR3 loop spans 17 amino acids. V was cut by 5 bases and J by 0 bases, with 17 bases left in between. CDR3 in DNA: TGTGCCAGCAGCCCTCCGGACTGGGTGAACTCCTACAATGAGCAGTTCTTC. It encodes CASSPPDWVNSYNEQFF.

This sequence joins TRBV7-2 and TRBJ2-5; D not certain. The CDR3 length is 14 residues. Germline-derived CDR1 and CDR2 are SGHTA and FQGNSA. Trimming stripped 2 bases from V and 3 bases from J, with 10 bases between. Here the CDR3 reads CASSLIASEETQYF. The DNA for the CDR3 is TGTGCCAGCAGCTTAATAGCCTCCGAAGAGACCCAGTACTTC.